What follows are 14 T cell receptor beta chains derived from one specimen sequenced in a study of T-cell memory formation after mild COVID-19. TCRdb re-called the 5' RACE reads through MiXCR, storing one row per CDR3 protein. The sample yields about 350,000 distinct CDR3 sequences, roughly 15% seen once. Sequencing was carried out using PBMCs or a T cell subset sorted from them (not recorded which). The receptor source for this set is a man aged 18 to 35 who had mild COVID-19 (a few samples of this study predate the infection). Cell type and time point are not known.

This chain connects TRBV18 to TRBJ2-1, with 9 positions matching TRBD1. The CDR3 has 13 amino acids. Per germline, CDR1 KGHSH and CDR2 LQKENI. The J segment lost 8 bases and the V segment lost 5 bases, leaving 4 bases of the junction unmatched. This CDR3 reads CASSSGQGDEQFF. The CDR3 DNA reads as TGTGCCAGCTCATCGGGACAGGGTGATGAGCAGTTCTTC.

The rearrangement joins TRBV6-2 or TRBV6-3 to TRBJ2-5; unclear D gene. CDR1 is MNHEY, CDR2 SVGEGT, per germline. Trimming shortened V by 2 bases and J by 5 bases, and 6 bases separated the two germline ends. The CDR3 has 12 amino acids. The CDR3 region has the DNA TGTGCCAGCAGTTACGGTCGGGAGACCCAGTACTTC. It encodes CASSYGRETQYF.

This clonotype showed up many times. As DNA, the CDR3 is TGTGCCAGCACCCCGGCCATTAAAGAGACCCAGTACTTC. This translates into CASTPAIKETQYF. The gene calls are TRBV7-2 and TRBJ2-5; D gene unclear. The V gene's germline CDR1 is SGHTA and CDR2 FQGNSA. The CDR3 is 13 residues long. The V end lost 7 bases, the J end lost 3 bases, and 12 bases lay between the germline ends.

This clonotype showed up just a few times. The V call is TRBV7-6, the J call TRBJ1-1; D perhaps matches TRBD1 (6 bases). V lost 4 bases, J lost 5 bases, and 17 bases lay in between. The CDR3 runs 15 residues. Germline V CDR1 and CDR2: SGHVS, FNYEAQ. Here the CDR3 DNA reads TGTGCCAGCAGCTACAACGAGGGGGGGAAGACTGAAGCTTTCTTT. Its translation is CASSYNEGGKTEAFF.

The CDR3 bases are TGTGCCAGCAGCTTGGTGACAGGGGGGGGAGAGACCCAGTACTTC. This translates into CASSLVTGGGETQYF. The rearrangement uses TRBV5-5 and TRBJ2-5, with TRBD1 matching over 9 bases. This CDR3 is 15 amino acids long. V lost 0 bases and J lost 4; bases outside the gene matches: 4. The germline V gene has CDR1 SGHKS and CDR2 YYEKEE (reference sequence). The full variable domain, its missing parts supplied by reference TRBV5-5 and TRBJ2-5, is DAGVTQSPTHLIKTRGQQVTLRCSPISGHKSVSWYQQVLGQGPQFIFQYYEKEERGRGNFPDRFSARQFPNYSSELNVNALLLGDSALYLCASSLVTGGGETQYFGPGTRLLVL.

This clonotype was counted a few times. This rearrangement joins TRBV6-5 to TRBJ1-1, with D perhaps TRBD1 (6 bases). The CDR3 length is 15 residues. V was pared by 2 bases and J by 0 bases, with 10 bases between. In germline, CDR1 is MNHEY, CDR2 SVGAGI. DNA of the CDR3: TGTGCCAGCAGTTACGAAGGGGGGATGAACACTGAAGCTTTCTTT. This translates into CASSYEGGMNTEAFF.

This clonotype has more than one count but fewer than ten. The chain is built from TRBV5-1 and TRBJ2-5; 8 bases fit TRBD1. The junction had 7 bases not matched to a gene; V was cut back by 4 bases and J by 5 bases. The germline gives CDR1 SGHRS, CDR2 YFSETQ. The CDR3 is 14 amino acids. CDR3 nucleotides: TGCGCCAGCAGCCCGTCGGACAGGGTCGAGACCCAGTACTTC. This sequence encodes CASSPSDRVETQYF.

The CDR3 DNA sequence: TGTGCCAGCAGCCCCATCCCCGGAGGTACAGATACGCAGTATTTT. Protein sequence: CASSPIPGGTDTQYF. The rearrangement uses TRBV11-2 and TRBJ2-3; TRBD2 might be the D (5 bases). Between the trimmed V and J ends, which lost 5 bases and 3 bases, there was a span of 15 bases. Germline CDR1 SGHAT, CDR2 FQNNGV. This CDR3 is 15 amino acids long.

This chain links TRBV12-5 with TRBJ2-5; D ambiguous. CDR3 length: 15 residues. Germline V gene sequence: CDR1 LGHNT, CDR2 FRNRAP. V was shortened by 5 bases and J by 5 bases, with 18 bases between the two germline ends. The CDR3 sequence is CASGPSVRAGETQYF. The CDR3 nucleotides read TGTGCTAGTGGTCCTTCTGTAAGGGCCGGGGAGACCCAGTACTTC.

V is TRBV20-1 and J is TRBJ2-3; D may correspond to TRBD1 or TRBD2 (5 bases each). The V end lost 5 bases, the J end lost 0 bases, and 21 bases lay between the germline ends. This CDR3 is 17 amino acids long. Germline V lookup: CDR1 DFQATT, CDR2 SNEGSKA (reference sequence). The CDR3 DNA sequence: TGCAGTGCTCCCATCCCCCTAGGGGACCCGAGCACAGATACGCAGTATTTT. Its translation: CSAPIPLGDPSTDTQYF.

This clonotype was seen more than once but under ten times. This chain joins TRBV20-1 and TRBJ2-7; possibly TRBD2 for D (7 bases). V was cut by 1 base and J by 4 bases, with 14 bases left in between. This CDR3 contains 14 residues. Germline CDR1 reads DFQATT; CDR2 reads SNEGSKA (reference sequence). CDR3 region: CSARVSGEGYEQYF. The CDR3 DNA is TGCAGTGCTAGAGTATCAGGGGAGGGTTACGAGCAGTACTTC.

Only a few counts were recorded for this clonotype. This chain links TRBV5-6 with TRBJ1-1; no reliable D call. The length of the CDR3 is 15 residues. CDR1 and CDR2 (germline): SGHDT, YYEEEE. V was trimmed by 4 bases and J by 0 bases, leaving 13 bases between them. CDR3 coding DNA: TGTGCCAGCAGCCGTACGTGGCCCCTGAACACTGAAGCTTTCTTT. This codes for CASSRTWPLNTEAFF.

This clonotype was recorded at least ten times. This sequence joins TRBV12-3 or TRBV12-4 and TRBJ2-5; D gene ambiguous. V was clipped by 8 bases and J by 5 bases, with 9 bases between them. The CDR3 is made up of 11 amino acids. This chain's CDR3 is CASLSVETQYF. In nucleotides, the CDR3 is TGTGCCAGCCTGTCAGTGGAGACCCAGTACTTC.

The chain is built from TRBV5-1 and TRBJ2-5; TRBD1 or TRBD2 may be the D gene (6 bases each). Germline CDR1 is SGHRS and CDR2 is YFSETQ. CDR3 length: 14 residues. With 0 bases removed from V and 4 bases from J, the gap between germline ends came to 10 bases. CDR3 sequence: CASSLGRGAETQYF. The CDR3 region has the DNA TGCGCCAGCAGCTTGGGTAGGGGGGCAGAGACCCAGTACTTC.